Detailed here is one T cell receptor (beta chain). These data come from a study of blood T cell repertoires in COVID-19. Study context: Researchers got acute and convalescent COVID-19 samples from the United States, Italy and Spain. Nucleic acid was either cDNA or gDNA, and it came from T cells, B-cell-depleted T cells, or PBMCs.

In the original analysis: From reference gene primer amplification, estimates of nucleated cell counts were derived. Measured with immunoSEQ multiplex PCR; TCRdb has only the in-frame clones, and not every one. Clone size and V and J calls were adopted from that table, with D and trimming inferred from the DNA. The sample carries about 100,000 clones, around 85% recorded once. Sequencing was performed on peripheral blood. The origin of this receptor is a woman in her sixties or seventies with acute or convalescent COVID-19.

CDR3 protein: CASSVVEGAAEAFF. CDR3 nucleotides: TGTGCCAGCAGCGTAGTGGAGGGGGCGGCTGAAGCTTTCTTT. The rearrangement joins TRBV9 to TRBJ1-1; 7 bases align to TRBD1. V shed 0 bases, J shed 6 bases, and the junction held 5 bases outside the gene matches. Germline CDR1 is SGDLS and CDR2 is YYNGEE. The CDR3 is made up of 14 amino acids. Using reference TRBV9 and TRBJ1-1 for the parts outside the CDR3, the full variable domain is DSGVTQTPKHLITATGQRVTLRCSPRSGDLSVYWYQQSLDQGLQFLIQYYNGEERAKGNILERFSAQQFPDLHSELNLSSLELGDSALYFCASSVVEGAAEAFFGQGTRLTVV.